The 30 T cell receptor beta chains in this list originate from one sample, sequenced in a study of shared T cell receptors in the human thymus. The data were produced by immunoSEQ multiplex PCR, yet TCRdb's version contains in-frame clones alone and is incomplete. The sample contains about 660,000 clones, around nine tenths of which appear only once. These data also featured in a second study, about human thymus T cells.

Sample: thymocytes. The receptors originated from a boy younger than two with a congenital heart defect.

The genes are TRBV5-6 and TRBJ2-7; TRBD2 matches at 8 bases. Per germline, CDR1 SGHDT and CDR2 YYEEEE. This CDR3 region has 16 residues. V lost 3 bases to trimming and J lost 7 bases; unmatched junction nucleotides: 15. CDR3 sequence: CASSSEGRCPSGEQYF. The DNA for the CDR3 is TGTGCCAGCAGCTCCGAAGGACGGTGTCCTAGCGGGGAGCAGTACTTC.

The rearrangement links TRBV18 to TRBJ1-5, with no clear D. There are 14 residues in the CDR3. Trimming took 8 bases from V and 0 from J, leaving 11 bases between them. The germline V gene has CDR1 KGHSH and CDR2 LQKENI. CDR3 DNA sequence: TGTGCCAGCCGTGACACGTATAGCAATCAGCCCCAGCATTTT. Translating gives CASRDTYSNQPQHF.

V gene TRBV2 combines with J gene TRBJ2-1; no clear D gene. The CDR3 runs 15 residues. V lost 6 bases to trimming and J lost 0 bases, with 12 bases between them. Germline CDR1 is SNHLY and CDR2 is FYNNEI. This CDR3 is CASRRLVSSYNEQFF. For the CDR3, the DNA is TGTGCCAGCAGGAGACTCGTCAGCTCCTACAATGAGCAGTTCTTC.

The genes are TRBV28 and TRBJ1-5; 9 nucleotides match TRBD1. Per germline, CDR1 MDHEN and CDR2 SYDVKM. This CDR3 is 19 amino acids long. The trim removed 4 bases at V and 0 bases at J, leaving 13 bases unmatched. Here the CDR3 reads CASSYPRDREIFSNQPQHF. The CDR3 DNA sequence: TGTGCCAGCAGTTACCCCCGGGACAGGGAGATCTTTAGCAATCAGCCCCAGCATTTT.

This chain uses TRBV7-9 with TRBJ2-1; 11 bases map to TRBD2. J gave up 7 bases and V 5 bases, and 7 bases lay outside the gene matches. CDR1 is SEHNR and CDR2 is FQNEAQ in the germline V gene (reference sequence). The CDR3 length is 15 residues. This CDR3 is CASSRASGRSNEQFF. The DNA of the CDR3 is TGTGCCAGCAGCCGAGCTAGCGGGAGGAGTAATGAGCAGTTCTTC.

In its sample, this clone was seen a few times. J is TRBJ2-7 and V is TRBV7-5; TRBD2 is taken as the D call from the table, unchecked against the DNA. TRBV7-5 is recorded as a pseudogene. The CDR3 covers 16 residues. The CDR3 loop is CARSLARRVPSYEQYF. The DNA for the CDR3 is TGTGCCAGAAGCTTAGCGCGGCGGGTACCTTCCTACGAGCAGTACTTC.

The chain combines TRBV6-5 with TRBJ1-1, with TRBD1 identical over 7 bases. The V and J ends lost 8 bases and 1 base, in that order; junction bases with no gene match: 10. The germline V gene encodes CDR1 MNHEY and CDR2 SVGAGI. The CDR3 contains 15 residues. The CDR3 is CASSARGRRNTEAFF. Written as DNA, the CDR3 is TGTGCCAGCTCGGCAAGGGGGCGCCGGAACACTGAAGCTTTCTTT.

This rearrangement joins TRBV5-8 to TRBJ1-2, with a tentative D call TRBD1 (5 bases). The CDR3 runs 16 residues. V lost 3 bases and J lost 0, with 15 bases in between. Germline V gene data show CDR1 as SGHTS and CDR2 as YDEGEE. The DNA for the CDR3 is TGTGCCAGCAGCTCCCAACAGGCTACAGCTAACTATGGCTACACCTTC. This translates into CASSSQQATANYGYTF.

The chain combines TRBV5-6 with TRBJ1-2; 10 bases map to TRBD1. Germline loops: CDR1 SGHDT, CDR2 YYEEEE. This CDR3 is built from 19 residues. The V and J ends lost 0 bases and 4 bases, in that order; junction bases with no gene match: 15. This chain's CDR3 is CASSLALNLDRDRGYGYTF. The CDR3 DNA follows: TGTGCCAGCAGCTTGGCCCTTAATCTGGACAGGGACAGGGGCTATGGCTACACCTTC.

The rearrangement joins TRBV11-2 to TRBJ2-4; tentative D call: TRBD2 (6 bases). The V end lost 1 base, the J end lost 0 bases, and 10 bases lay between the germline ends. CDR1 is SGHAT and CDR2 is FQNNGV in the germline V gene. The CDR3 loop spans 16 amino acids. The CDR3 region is CASSLGPGEAKNIQYF. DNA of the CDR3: TGTGCCAGCAGCTTAGGGCCGGGGGAAGCCAAAAACATTCAGTACTTC.

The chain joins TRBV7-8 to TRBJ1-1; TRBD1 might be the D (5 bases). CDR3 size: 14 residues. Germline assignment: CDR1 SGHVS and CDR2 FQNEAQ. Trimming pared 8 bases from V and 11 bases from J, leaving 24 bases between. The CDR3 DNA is TGTGCCAGCCTCGAGGGCCAGGGAGGGTTTGAGGCTTTCTTT. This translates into CASLEGQGGFEAFF.

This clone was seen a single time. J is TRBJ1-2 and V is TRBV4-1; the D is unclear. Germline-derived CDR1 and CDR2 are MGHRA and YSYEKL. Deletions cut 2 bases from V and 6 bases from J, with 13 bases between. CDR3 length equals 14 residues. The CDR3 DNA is TGCGCCAGCAGCCAATCTCCACGGGGTGATGGCTACACCTTC. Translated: CASSQSPRGDGYTF.

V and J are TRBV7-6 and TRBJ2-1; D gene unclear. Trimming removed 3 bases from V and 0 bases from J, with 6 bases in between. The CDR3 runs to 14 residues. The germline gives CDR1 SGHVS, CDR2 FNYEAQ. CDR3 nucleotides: TGTGCCAGCAGCTTCTGGAGCTCCTACAATGAGCAGTTCTTC. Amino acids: CASSFWSSYNEQFF. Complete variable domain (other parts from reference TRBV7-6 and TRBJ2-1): GAGVSQSPRYKVTKRGQDVALRCDPISGHVSLYWYRQALGQGPEFLTYFNYEAQQDKSGLPNDRFSAERPEGSISTLTIQRTEQRDSAMYRCASSFWSSYNEQFFGPGTRLTVL.

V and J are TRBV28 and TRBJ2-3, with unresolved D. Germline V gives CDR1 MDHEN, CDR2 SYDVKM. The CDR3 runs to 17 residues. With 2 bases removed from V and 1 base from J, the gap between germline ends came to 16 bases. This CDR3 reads CASSLASNCERTDTQYF. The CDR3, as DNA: TGTGCCAGCAGTTTAGCTTCCAATTGTGAGCGCACAGATACGCAGTATTTT.

This CDR3 is CASSPLTSGSGEQFF. In nucleotides, the CDR3 is TGTGCCAGCAGCCCCCTGACTAGCGGGAGCGGCGAGCAGTTCTTC. The V call is TRBV5-6, the J call TRBJ2-1, with 12 bases lining up with TRBD2. Germline V CDR1 and CDR2: SGHDT, YYEEEE. The CDR3 totals 15 residues. Germline trimming cut 4 bases from V and 10 bases from J; bases unmatched to any gene: 9.

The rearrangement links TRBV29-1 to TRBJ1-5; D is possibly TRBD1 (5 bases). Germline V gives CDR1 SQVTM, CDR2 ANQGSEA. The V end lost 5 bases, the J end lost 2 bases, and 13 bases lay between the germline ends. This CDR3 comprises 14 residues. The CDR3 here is CSVSQGHRNQPQHF. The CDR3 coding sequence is TGCAGCGTTTCGCAGGGCCACCGCAATCAGCCCCAGCATTTT.

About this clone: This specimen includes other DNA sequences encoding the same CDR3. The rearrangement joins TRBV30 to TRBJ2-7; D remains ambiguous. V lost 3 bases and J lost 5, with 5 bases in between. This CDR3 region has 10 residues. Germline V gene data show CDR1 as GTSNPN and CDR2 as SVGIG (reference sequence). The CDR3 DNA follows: TGTGCCTGGAGCGGAGACGAGCAGTACTTC. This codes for CAWSGDEQYF.

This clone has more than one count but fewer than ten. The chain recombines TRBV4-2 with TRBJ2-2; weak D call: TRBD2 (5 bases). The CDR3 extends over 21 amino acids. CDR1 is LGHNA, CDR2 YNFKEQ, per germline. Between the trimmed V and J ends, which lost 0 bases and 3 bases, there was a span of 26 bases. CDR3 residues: CASSQDARRVAAPSDTGELFF. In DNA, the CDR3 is TGTGCCAGCAGCCAAGATGCCCGGCGGGTGGCGGCCCCCTCGGACACCGGGGAGCTGTTTTTT.

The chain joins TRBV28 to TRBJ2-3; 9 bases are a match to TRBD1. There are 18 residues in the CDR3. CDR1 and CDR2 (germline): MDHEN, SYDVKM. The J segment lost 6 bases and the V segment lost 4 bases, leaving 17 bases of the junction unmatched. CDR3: CASSSTTHRDRACDTQYF. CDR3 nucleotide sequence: TGTGCCAGCAGTTCGACGACCCACCGGGACAGGGCTTGCGATACGCAGTATTTT. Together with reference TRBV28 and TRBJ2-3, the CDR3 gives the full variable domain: DVKVTQSSRYLVKRTGEKVFLECVQDMDHENMFWYRQDPGLGLRLIYFSYDVKMKEKGDIPEGYSVSREKKERFSLILESASTNQTSMYLCASSSTTHRDRACDTQYFGPGTRLTVL.

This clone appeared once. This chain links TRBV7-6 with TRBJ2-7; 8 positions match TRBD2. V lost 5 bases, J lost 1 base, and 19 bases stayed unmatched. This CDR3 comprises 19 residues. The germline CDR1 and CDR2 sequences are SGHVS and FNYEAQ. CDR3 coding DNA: TGTGCCAGCAGCCTAGGGGTCAAGCGGGAGACGAACAGTTCCTACGAGCAGTACTTC. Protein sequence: CASSLGVKRETNSSYEQYF.

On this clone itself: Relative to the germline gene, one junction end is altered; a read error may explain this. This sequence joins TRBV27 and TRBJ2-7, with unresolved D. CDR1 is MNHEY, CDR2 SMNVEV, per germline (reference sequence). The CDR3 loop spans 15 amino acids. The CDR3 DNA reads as TGTGCCAGCAGTATATCTAGAACCACCTCCTACGAGCAGTACTTC. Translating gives CASSISRTTSYEQYF.

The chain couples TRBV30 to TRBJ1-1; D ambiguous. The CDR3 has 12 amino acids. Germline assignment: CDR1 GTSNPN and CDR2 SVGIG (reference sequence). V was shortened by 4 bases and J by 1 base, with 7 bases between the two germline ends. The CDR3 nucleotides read TGTGCCTGGACTGAGGGGAACACTGAAGCTTTCTTT. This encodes CAWTEGNTEAFF.

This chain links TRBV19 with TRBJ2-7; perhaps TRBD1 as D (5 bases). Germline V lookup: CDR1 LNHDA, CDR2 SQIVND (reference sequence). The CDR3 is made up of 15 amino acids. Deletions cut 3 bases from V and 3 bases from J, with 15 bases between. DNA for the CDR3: TGTGCCAGTAGTATCCCCAGGGCTCTGGGCTACGAGCAGTACTTC. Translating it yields CASSIPRALGYEQYF.

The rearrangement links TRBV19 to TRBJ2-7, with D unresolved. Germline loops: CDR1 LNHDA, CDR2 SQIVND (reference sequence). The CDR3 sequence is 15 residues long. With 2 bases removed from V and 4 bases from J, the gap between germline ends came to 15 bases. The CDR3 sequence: CASSITESNLYEQYF. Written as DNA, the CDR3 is TGTGCCAGTAGTATAACCGAAAGCAATCTATACGAGCAGTACTTC.

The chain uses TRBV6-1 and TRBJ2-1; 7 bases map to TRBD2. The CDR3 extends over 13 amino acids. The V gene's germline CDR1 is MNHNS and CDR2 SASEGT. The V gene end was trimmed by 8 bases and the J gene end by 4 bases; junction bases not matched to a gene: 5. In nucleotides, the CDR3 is TGTGCCAGCGTTCTAGCGGAGTACAATGAGCAGTTCTTC. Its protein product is CASVLAEYNEQFF.

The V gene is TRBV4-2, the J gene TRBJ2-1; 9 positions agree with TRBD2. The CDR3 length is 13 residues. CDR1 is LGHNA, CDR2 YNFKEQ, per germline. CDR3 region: CASGTSLYNEQFF. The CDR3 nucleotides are TGTGCAAGCGGGACTAGCCTATACAATGAGCAGTTCTTC.

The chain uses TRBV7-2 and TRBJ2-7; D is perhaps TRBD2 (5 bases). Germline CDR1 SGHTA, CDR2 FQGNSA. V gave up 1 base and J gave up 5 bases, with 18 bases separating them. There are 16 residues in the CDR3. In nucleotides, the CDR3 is TGTGCCAGCAGCTTAGATTTACCTCGGGGTCCCCACGAGCAGTACTTC. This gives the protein CASSLDLPRGPHEQYF.

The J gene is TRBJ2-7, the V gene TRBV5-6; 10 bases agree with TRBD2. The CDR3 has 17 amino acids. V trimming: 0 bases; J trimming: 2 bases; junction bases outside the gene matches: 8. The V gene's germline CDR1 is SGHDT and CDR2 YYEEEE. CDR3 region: CASSLGGGLAGAYEQYF. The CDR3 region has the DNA TGTGCCAGCAGCTTGGGGGGAGGGCTAGCGGGAGCCTACGAGCAGTACTTC.

This chain's CDR3 is CASSQAGTSGTTSYEQYF. CDR3 in DNA: TGTGCCAGCAGCCAAGCGGGGACTAGCGGGACCACCTCCTACGAGCAGTACTTC. The gene calls are TRBV4-2 and TRBJ2-7, with 13 bases that match TRBD2. The CDR3 extends over 18 amino acids. Germline V CDR1 and CDR2: LGHNA, YNFKEQ. The V gene end was trimmed by 1 base and the J gene end by 0 bases; junction bases not matched to a gene: 6.

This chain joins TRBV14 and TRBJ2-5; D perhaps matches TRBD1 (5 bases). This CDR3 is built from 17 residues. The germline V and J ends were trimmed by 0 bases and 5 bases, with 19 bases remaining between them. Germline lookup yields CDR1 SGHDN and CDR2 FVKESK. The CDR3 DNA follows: TGTGCCAGCAGCCAAGACATCGAGTGGGGCGACCGGGAGACCCAGTACTTC. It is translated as CASSQDIEWGDRETQYF.